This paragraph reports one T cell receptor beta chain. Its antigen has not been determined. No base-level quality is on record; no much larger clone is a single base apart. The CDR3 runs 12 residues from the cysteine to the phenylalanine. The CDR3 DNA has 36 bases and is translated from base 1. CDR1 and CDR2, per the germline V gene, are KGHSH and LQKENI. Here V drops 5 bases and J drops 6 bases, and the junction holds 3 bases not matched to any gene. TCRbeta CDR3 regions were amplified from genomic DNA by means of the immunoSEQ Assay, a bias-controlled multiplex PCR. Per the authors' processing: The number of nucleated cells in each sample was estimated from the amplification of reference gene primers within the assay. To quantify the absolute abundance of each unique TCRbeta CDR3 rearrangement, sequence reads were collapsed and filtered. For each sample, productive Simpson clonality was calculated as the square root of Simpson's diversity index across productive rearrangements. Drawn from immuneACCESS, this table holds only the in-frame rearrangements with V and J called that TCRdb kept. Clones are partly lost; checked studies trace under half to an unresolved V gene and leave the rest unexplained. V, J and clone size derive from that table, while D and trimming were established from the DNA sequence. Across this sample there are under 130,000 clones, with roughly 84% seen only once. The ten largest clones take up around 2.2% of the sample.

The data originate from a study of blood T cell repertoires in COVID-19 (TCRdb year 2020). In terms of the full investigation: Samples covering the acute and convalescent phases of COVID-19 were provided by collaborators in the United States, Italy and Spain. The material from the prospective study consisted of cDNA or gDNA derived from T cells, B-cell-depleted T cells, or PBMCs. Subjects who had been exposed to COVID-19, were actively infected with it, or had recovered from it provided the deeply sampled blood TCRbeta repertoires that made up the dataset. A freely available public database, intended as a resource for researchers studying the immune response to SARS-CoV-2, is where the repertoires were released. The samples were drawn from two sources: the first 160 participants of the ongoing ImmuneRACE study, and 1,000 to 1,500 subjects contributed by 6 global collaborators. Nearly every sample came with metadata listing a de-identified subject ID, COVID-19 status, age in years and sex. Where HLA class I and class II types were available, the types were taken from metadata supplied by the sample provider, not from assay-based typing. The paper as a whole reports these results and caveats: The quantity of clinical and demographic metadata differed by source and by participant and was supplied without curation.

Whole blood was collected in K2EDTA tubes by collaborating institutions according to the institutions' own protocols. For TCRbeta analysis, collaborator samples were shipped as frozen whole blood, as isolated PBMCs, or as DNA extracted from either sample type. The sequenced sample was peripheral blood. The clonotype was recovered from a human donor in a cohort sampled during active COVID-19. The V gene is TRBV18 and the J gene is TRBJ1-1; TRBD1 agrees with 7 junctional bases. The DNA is TGTGCCAGCTCAACAGGACAGGCTGAAGCTTTCTTT. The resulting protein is CASSTGQAEAFF.